This T cell receptor beta chain was sequenced during a study of identical twins (dated by TCRdb to 2016 to 2017). For the study in its entirety: TCR alpha and beta repertoires from monozygotic twins, unrelated adults of various ages and cord blood were deep-sequenced to test whether fetal clonotypes persist. To rule out contamination, the twin experiments were replicated at different times with different library preparation protocols. What the work shows at the level of the full study, not this receptor alone: Compared with coincidental sharing between unrelated individuals, an excess of low generation-probability sequences was observed among out-of-frame TCR alpha sequences shared between twins. Because the same donors could not be followed over many years, the conclusions relied on cross-sectional statistical analysis. In monozygotic twins, recombination models systematically underestimated out-of-frame TCR alpha sharing, but the models matched the sharing seen between unrelated individuals. Fewer insertions were carried by abundant cord blood beta clonotypes, a similar but weaker trend appeared in young adult naive repertoires, and no such trend appeared in memory repertoires. The excess sharing between twins in beta out-of-frame sequences was weaker because fewer shared sequences reduced the signal-to-noise ratio. Zero-insertion analyses could be partly confounded by invariant T cells such as MAIT and iNKT, although diverse VJ usage argued against such confounding for most clonotypes.

Only healthy Caucasian donors were included. Three unrelated non-twin adults were additionally sequenced: a male aged 18 to 30, a male aged 50 to 60 and a female aged 50 to 60. Miltenyi CD45RO+ enrichment and human naive T-cell isolation kits were used to isolate memory (CD45RO+) and naive T cells from PBMC. Concerning this clonotype: Its antigen is still unknown. No base quality information exists; no much larger clone differs at one position.

CDR1 DFQATT and CDR2 SNEGSKA are derived from the germline V gene (reference sequence). The CDR3 sequence holds 14 residues, the cysteine and phenylalanine included. The sequence is cut down to CDR3 DNA, 42 bases in frame from base 1. Trimming takes 3 bases from V and 3 bases from J, and the germline ends sit 12 bases apart. Libraries were constructed by 5' RACE. The instrument was an Illumina HiSeq 2000. Template switching added a universal primer binding site, and the final cDNA carried a unique molecular identifier that allowed TCR cDNA molecules to be counted accurately. First-strand cDNA for TCR alpha and beta chains was synthesized from specific primers in the conserved constant-segment region. To control for contamination, every cDNA library was double barcoded, receiving both a SMART-Mk sample barcode and Illumina barcodes. TruSeq adapter sequences and Illumina sample barcodes were added in two successive PCR steps. TCR alpha and beta cDNA libraries were sequenced on the Illumina HiSeq platform with custom primers. Per the original workflow: MiGEC processed the raw reads to extract unique molecular identifiers, while MiXCR was used to determine the CDR3 positions. For each individual, recombination models were inferred using an EM algorithm with the repgenHMM and IGoR tools. The analysis of shared clonotypes was done with the tcR package in R, with sharing normalized by the product of cloneset sizes. Out-of-frame nonproductive sequences were analyzed to study raw recombination free of thymic and clonal selection effects. TCRdb trimmed public reads at Q25 via fastp, called clones via MiXCR and kept in-frame beta chains. Every CDR3 protein is listed once, alongside the most common genes and DNA of its rows. The V and J calls were not made by the authors but by TCRdb's processing. The sample table shows 410,000 or so distinct CDR3 sequences, and approximately 18% are seen once. Approximately 12% of the sample comes from the top ten.

Sequencing was performed on naive T cells sorted from blood. Taken with the paper, the label for cell subset or site translates to: cells isolated with a human naive T-cell isolation kit. Recombination joined TRBV20-1 with TRBJ2-4; a tentative D match to TRBD2 spans 5 bases. This receptor was obtained from a man in his forties or fifties in good health. CDR3 loop: CSARVTGIKNIQYF. The nucleotide sequence reads TGCAGTGCTAGGGTAACGGGAATCAAAAACATTCAGTACTTC.